Listed here are 23 T cell receptor beta chains from one sample, sequenced in a study of T-cell reconstitution after alpha-beta-depleted transplantation in children. Unique molecular identifiers featured in how the TCRbeta library was prepared. TCRdb passed the PCR reads through MiXCR, listing each CDR3 protein once. The sample includes about 610,000 distinct CDR3 sequences, roughly a tenth of them seen just once. The starting material was PBMCs from the stem cell graft donor, obtained from the stem cell graft. Source of these receptors: a human donor who donated a stem cell graft to a child with acute myeloid leukemia.

This clonotype was picked up many times. The V gene is TRBV5-5, the J gene TRBJ1-1; possibly TRBD1 for D (6 bases). The CDR3 covers 14 residues. Trimming took off 6 bases at V and 5 bases at J, with 17 bases between the two ends. Germline V lookup: CDR1 SGHKS, CDR2 YYEKEE (reference sequence). CDR3 bases: TGTGCCAGCACGCTTGCGGTAGGGGGAACTGAAGCTTTCTTT. This codes for CASTLAVGGTEAFF.

This clonotype was seen many times. The chain combines TRBV5-6 with TRBJ2-3; TRBD2 matches at 7 bases. The CDR3 covers 16 residues. CDR1 and CDR2 (germline): SGHDT, YYEEEE. Germline trimming cut 5 bases from V and 6 bases from J; bases unmatched to any gene: 15. The CDR3 spells CASSLPGGRARDTQYF. In DNA form, the CDR3 reads TGTGCCAGCAGTTTGCCTGGGGGGAGGGCCAGGGATACGCAGTATTTT.

The V call is TRBV20-1, the J call TRBJ2-5; 7 bases agree with TRBD1. Trimming took 3 bases from V and 0 from J; bases not matched to a gene: 7. CDR1 and CDR2 (germline): DFQATT, SNEGSKA (reference sequence). The CDR3 sequence is 15 residues long. The CDR3 loop is CSASPRGWYQETQYF. The CDR3 DNA reads as TGCAGTGCTAGCCCCAGGGGGTGGTACCAAGAGACCCAGTACTTC.

The chain is built from TRBV4-1 and TRBJ2-3; no clear D. In germline, CDR1 is MGHRA, CDR2 YSYEKL. V lost 3 bases, J lost 0 bases, and 13 bases lay in between. The CDR3 runs to 16 residues. For the CDR3, the DNA is TGCGCCAGCAGCCAGATAGACCTATCTAGCACAGATACGCAGTATTTT. This translates into CASSQIDLSSTDTQYF.

This clonotype showed up many times. The chain recombines TRBV9 with TRBJ2-1; D call uncertain. Germline CDR1 SGDLS, CDR2 YYNGEE. This CDR3 spans 16 amino acids. V shed 2 bases and J shed 2 bases, with 14 bases lying between them. The DNA of the CDR3 is TGTGCCAGCAGCGTGAAGAGCGATGCAACCTACAATGAGCAGTTCTTC. The encoded protein is CASSVKSDATYNEQFF.

This clonotype was seen more than once but under ten times. This rearrangement joins TRBV29-1 to TRBJ2-3; 14 bases match TRBD2. The ends lost 4 bases at V and 1 base at J; junction bases unmatched: 16. Germline values: CDR1 SQVTM, CDR2 ANQGSEA. This CDR3 has 20 residues. The CDR3 sequence: CSVVRLAGGRELKGTDTQYF. CDR3 DNA: TGCAGCGTTGTAAGACTAGCGGGAGGGCGAGAACTTAAAGGCACAGATACGCAGTATTTT.

This clonotype was found a few times. The chain uses TRBV28 and TRBJ2-2, with a weak D call TRBD1 (5 bases). The CDR3 totals 15 residues. Germline CDR1 and CDR2: MDHEN and SYDVKM. Trimming left V 5 bases short and J 2 bases short, with 12 bases between. The CDR3 sequence is CASSTLRVNTGELFF. CDR3 nucleotides: TGTGCCAGCAGTACCCTCAGGGTAAACACCGGGGAGCTGTTTTTT.

Only a few counts were recorded for this clonotype. The V call is TRBV7-3, the J call TRBJ2-1, with 8 nucleotides matching TRBD2. The CDR3 is 15 residues long. Germline assignment: CDR1 SGHTA and CDR2 FQGTGA. V trimming: 5 bases; J trimming: 13 bases; junction bases outside the gene matches: 16. The CDR3 bases are TGTGCCAGCAGCCTAATTCCTAGGGGACTAGGGGAACAGTTCTTC. The encoded protein is CASSLIPRGLGEQFF.

The chain joins TRBV24-1 to TRBJ2-1; 11 bases are a match to TRBD1. CDR1 is KGHDR, CDR2 SFDVKD, per germline. The CDR3 length is 16 residues. Trimming cost V 4 bases and J 6 bases; bases outside gene matches: 7. The CDR3 here is CATSDPGQGAANEQFF. In DNA form, the CDR3 reads TGTGCCACCAGTGACCCTGGACAGGGGGCGGCCAATGAGCAGTTCTTC.

This rearrangement joins TRBV20-1 to TRBJ2-7; 9 bases map to TRBD1. The CDR3 totals 14 residues. The germline V gene encodes CDR1 DFQATT and CDR2 SNEGSKA (reference sequence). Unmatched junction bases numbered 6, after V lost 6 bases and J lost 0 bases. CDR3 nucleotides: TGCAGTGCATCACAGGGGGCGATCTCCTACGAGCAGTACTTC. It encodes CSASQGAISYEQYF.

The CDR3, as DNA: TGTGCCACCAGCGGTGCGGGGACAGGGCGGGAGCAGTACTTC. It translates to CATSGAGTGREQYF. This chain connects TRBV15 to TRBJ2-7, with 9 bases that match TRBD1. Per germline, CDR1 LNHNV and CDR2 YYDKDF (reference sequence). CDR3 length: 14 residues. Trimming cost V 5 bases and J 7 bases; bases outside gene matches: 9.

This clonotype was seen a few times. This sequence joins TRBV7-2 and TRBJ2-7; 10 nucleotides line up with TRBD2. Trimming removed 4 bases from V and 4 bases from J; junction bases left unmatched: 10. CDR3 length: 16 amino acids. Germline assignment: CDR1 SGHTA and CDR2 FQGNSA. CDR3 loop: CASSWTRTSGTYEQYF. CDR3 sequence (DNA): TGTGCCAGCAGCTGGACCCGGACTAGCGGCACTTACGAGCAGTACTTC. Based on the CDR3 plus reference TRBV7-2 and TRBJ2-7, the full variable domain is GAGVSQSPSNKVTEKGKDVELRCDPISGHTALYWYRQSLGQGLEFLIYFQGNSAPDKSGLPSDRFSAERTGGSVSTLTIQRTQQEDSAVYLCASSWTRTSGTYEQYFGPGTRLTVT.

This clonotype has more than one count but fewer than ten. The chain has TRBV5-1 and TRBJ2-5, with unresolved D. The length of the CDR3 is 16 residues. In germline, CDR1 is SGHRS, CDR2 YFSETQ. Trimming cost V 2 bases and J 1 base, with 15 bases left between them. The CDR3 here is CASSLYGFMVQETQYF. CDR3 in DNA: TGCGCCAGCAGCTTATACGGGTTTATGGTCCAAGAGACCCAGTACTTC.

This chain connects TRBV5-1 to TRBJ2-3, with TRBD2 matching over 8 bases. The CDR3 has 16 amino acids. CDR1 and CDR2 from the germline V gene are SGHRS and YFSETQ. V shed 0 bases, J shed 1 base, and the junction held 4 bases outside the gene matches. The CDR3: CASSLAGRARTDTQYF. The CDR3 DNA reads TGCGCCAGCAGCTTGGCCGGGAGGGCCCGCACAGATACGCAGTATTTT. Looking up the rest from reference TRBV5-1 and TRBJ2-3 gives the full variable domain: KAGVTQTPRYLIKTRGQQVTLSCSPISGHRSVSWYQQTPGQGLQFLFEYFSETQRNKGNFPGRFSGRQFSNSRSEMNVSTLELGDSALYLCASSLAGRARTDTQYFGPGTRLTVL.

The V and J genes are TRBV5-1 and TRBJ2-7, with D perhaps assigned TRBD1 or TRBD2 (5 bases each). This CDR3 region has 16 residues. V was pared by 0 bases and J by 2 bases, with 15 bases between. From germline, CDR1 is SGHRS and CDR2 YFSETQ. This CDR3 is CASSLDPFRDPYEQYF. In DNA, the CDR3 is TGCGCCAGCAGCTTGGATCCCTTCCGGGACCCCTACGAGCAGTACTTC.

This clonotype was counted between two and nine times. This chain uses TRBV2 with TRBJ2-1, with TRBD1 as a possible D gene (5 bases). The CDR3 has 15 amino acids. V was cut by 6 bases and J by 0 bases, with 12 bases left in between. The germline gives CDR1 SNHLY, CDR2 FYNNEI. CDR3 in amino acids: CASRRDRSSYNEQFF. In nucleotides, the CDR3 is TGTGCCAGCAGGAGAGACAGAAGCTCCTACAATGAGCAGTTCTTC. The entire variable domain, with the rest obtained from reference TRBV2 and TRBJ2-1, is as follows: EPEVTQTPSHQVTQMGQEVILRCVPISNHLYFYWYRQILGQKVEFLVSFYNNEISEKSEIFDDQFSVERPDGSNFTLKIRSTKLEDSAMYFCASRRDRSSYNEQFFGPGTRLTVL.

The chain carries TRBV7-2 and TRBJ2-1, with 10 bases aligning to TRBD2. This CDR3 is 16 amino acids long. Germline CDR1 reads SGHTA; CDR2 reads FQGNSA. V was clipped by 5 bases and J by 7 bases; unmatched bases: 11. The CDR3 DNA reads TGTGCCAGCAGCAAAAATCTAGCGGGAGTTGGGAATGAGCAGTTCTTC. Translated: CASSKNLAGVGNEQFF.

The chain recombines TRBV30 with TRBJ2-1; D is unclear. The CDR3 is made up of 13 amino acids. Germline CDR1 GTSNPN, CDR2 SVGIG (reference sequence). V lost 2 bases and J 0 bases, leaving 5 bases between the germline ends. DNA of the CDR3: TGTGCCTGGAGTCCCAGCTCCTACAATGAGCAGTTCTTC. Its protein product is CAWSPSSYNEQFF.

This clonotype has ten or more counts. This chain links TRBV28 with TRBJ1-6; D perhaps matches TRBD1 (5 bases). V lost 2 bases to trimming and J lost 0 bases, with 14 bases between them. Germline CDR1 and CDR2: MDHEN and SYDVKM. CDR3 size: 18 residues. The CDR3 sequence: CASSLRSGMSSYNSPLHF. As DNA, the CDR3 is TGTGCCAGCAGTTTACGATCAGGGATGAGCTCCTATAATTCACCCCTCCACTTT.

This clonotype was observed at least ten times. CDR3 residues: CASSARTREETQYF. The CDR3 DNA sequence: TGTGCCAGCAGCGCCCGGACGAGAGAAGAGACCCAGTACTTC. The chain recombines TRBV3-1 with TRBJ2-5; D unclear. V lost 5 bases, J lost 3 bases, and 13 bases lay in between. The CDR3 runs to 14 residues. The germline gives CDR1 LGHDT, CDR2 YNNKEL (reference sequence).

J is TRBJ2-2 and V is TRBV12-3 or TRBV12-4, with 12 bases that match TRBD2. The CDR3 runs 15 residues. V lost 3 bases and J lost 8; bases outside the gene matches: 4. The CDR3 protein is CASSLTSGRIGELFF. For the CDR3, the DNA is TGTGCCAGCAGTTTGACTAGCGGGAGAATAGGGGAGCTGTTTTTT.

Ten or more counts support this clonotype. The chain has TRBV29-1 and TRBJ2-2; D remains unclear. The V gene's germline CDR1 is SQVTM and CDR2 ANQGSEA. Trimming pared 8 bases from V and 0 bases from J, leaving 7 bases between. The CDR3 extends over 12 amino acids. CDR3 loop: CSSSSNTGELFF. The CDR3 nucleotides are TGCAGCTCCTCTTCGAACACCGGGGAGCTGTTTTTT.

This clonotype was counted many times. This chain joins TRBV28 and TRBJ2-4; 7 positions match TRBD2. J was trimmed by 1 base and V by 3 bases; bases with no gene match: 0. The germline CDR1 and CDR2 sequences are MDHEN and SYDVKM. CDR3 length equals 14 residues. CDR3 region: CASSFGGAKNIQYF. CDR3 DNA sequence: TGTGCCAGCAGTTTCGGGGGGGCCAAAAACATTCAGTACTTC.